Listed below are T cell receptor beta chains from one sample, sequenced in a study of blood T cell repertoires in COVID-19. Repertoires were generated with immunoSEQ multiplex PCR, while TCRdb's copy carries only in-frame clones and drops some. This sample carries under 400,000 clones, about 90% of them seen once, and the ten largest clones take around 6.3%. Source material: peripheral blood. The receptor source for this set is a man between 18 and 29 years old with active or convalescent COVID-19. Each CDR3 is given with its conserved first and last residue. A D gene is named only where the DNA matches it firmly. Expanded clones are given a class, and other clones once, few, many or no size at all.

clone_size j_call d_call v_call cdr3_aa cdr3_nt
NA TRBJ2-5 TRBD2 TRBV4-3 CASSQEPSGRSQETQYF TGCGCCAGCAGCCAAGAGCCTAGCGGGAGGTCCCAAGAGACCCAGTACTTC
medium-sized TRBJ2-3 TRBD2 TRBV19 CASSIPAGVGTDTQYF TGTGCCAGTAGTATACCGGCGGGAGTAGGCACAGATACGCAGTATTTT
NA TRBJ2-3 TRBD2 TRBV4-1 CASSQETSGGIDTQYF TGCGCCAGCAGCCAAGAGACTAGCGGGGGGATAGATACGCAGTATTTT
NA TRBJ2-3 TRBD1 TRBV5-8 CASSRTGALSTDTQYF TGTGCCAGCAGCCGGACAGGGGCGTTAAGCACAGATACGCAGTATTTT
NA TRBJ1-2 TRBD1 TRBV7-9 CASSPPGQPTINYGYTF TGTGCCAGCAGCCCACCGGGACAGCCGACCATAAACTATGGCTACACCTTC
NA TRBJ2-7 NA TRBV6-5 CASSSGIGSYEQYF TGTGCCAGCAGTTCCGGGATAGGAAGCTACGAGCAGTACTTC
NA TRBJ1-5 TRBD1 TRBV15 CATSRNRDRKNSNQPQHF TGTGCCACCAGCAGAAACCGGGACAGGAAGAATAGCAATCAGCCCCAGCATTTT
NA TRBJ2-7 TRBD1 TRBV6-5 CASMGQPLYEQYF TGTGCCAGCATGGGACAGCCACTATACGAGCAGTACTTC
NA TRBJ2-5 NA TRBV5-1 CASSLVGSDQETQYF TGCGCCAGCAGCTTGGTAGGAAGCGACCAAGAGACCCAGTACTTC
NA TRBJ1-2 NA TRBV4-2 CASSQDPIDRNYGYTF TGTGCCAGCAGCCAAGATCCAATAGACAGAAACTATGGCTACACCTTC
NA TRBJ2-1 TRBD2 TRBV9 CASSGAGGVGNEQFF TGTGCCAGCAGCGGAGCGGGAGGGGTGGGCAATGAGCAGTTCTTC
NA TRBJ2-3 NA TRBV18 CASSPQTTTDTQYF TGTGCCAGCTCACCACAAACTACCACAGATACGCAGTATTTT
NA TRBJ1-3 TRBD1 TRBV7-9 CASSLTRDRRRSGNTIYF TGTGCCAGCAGCTTAACCCGGGACAGGAGACGCTCTGGAAACACCATATATTTT
NA TRBJ2-1 TRBD1 TRBV7-9 CASRRQGAMNEQFF TGTGCCAGCAGACGACAGGGGGCTATGAATGAGCAGTTCTTC
NA TRBJ2-2 NA TRBV4-3 CASRPLGGTGELFF TGCGCCAGCAGACCCCTGGGGGGAACCGGGGAGCTGTTTTTT
NA TRBJ2-7 TRBD1 TRBV9 CASSVGTVSYEQYF TGTGCCAGCAGCGTTGGGACAGTGTCCTACGAGCAGTACTTC
once TRBJ2-1 TRBD1 TRBV28 CASSTQGITKYEQFF TGTGCCAGCAGTACACAGGGGATTACTAAGTATGAGCAGTTCTTC
NA TRBJ1-3 NA TRBV11-2 CASSPQISGNTIYF TGTGCCAGCAGCCCCCAGATCTCTGGAAACACCATATATTTT
NA TRBJ1-1 NA TRBV7-3 CASSLQVNTEAFF TGTGCCAGCAGCTTACAGGTGAACACTGAAGCTTTCTTT
NA TRBJ1-2 TRBD1 TRBV6-5 CASSNRQGRTF TGTGCCAGCAGTAACCGACAGGGGAGAACCTTC
NA TRBJ2-1 TRBD1 TRBV5-3 CARSCNYGTDNNEQFF TGTGCCAGAAGCTGCAATTATGGGACAGACAACAATGAGCAGTTCTTC
NA TRBJ2-3 TRBD2 TRBV7-2 CVSSHETSGSSDTQYF TGTGTCAGCAGCCACGAGACTAGCGGGAGCTCAGATACGCAGTATTTT
NA TRBJ1-1 NA TRBV7-2 CASSLVSEDRAFF TGTGCCAGCAGCTTAGTGTCCGAAGACAGAGCTTTCTTT
NA TRBJ2-7 NA TRBV5-1 CASSLTGSSYEQYF TGCGCCAGCAGCTTGACAGGGAGCTCCTACGAGCAGTACTTC
once TRBJ2-7 NA TRBV4-3 CASSQEGSFAYEQYF TGCGCCAGCAGCCAAGAAGGGAGTTTCGCCTACGAGCAGTACTTC
NA TRBJ2-3 NA TRBV27 CASSLPHLQDTQYF TGTGCCAGCAGCCTGCCCCACCTCCAGGATACGCAGTATTTT
once TRBJ1-6 NA TRBV5-6 CASSAREPSPLHF TGTGCCAGCAGCGCCAGGGAACCGTCACCCCTCCACTTT
NA TRBJ1-4 TRBD1 TRBV9 CASSAGGQGARANEKLFF TGTGCCAGCAGCGCTGGGGGACAGGGGGCGCGGGCTAATGAAAAACTGTTTTTT
NA TRBJ2-7 NA TRBV6-6 CASSYRSGGYEQYF TGTGCCAGCAGTTACAGATCAGGGGGGTACGAGCAGTACTTC
NA TRBJ1-4 NA TRBV7-8 CASSFNREKLFF TGTGCCAGCAGCTTCAACAGGGAAAAACTGTTTTTT
NA TRBJ1-2 NA TRBV5-1 CASSPAEANYGYTF TGCGCCAGCAGCCCAGCGGAAGCTAACTATGGCTACACCTTC
NA TRBJ1-1 NA TRBV6-5 CASFPGARNTEAFF TGTGCCAGCTTTCCAGGGGCGCGGAACACTGAAGCTTTCTTT
NA TRBJ2-7 NA TRBV7-2 CASSLHSSYEQYF TGTGCCAGCAGCTTACACAGCTCCTACGAGCAGTACTTC
NA TRBJ2-2 TRBD1 TRBV28 CASRYRDRAIGELFF TGTGCCAGCAGATATAGGGACAGGGCGATCGGGGAGCTGTTTTTT
NA TRBJ2-2 NA TRBV7-6 CASSQRDRKNTGELFF TGTGCCAGCAGCCAGCGAGACAGAAAGAACACCGGGGAGCTGTTTTTT
once TRBJ2-1 NA TRBV10-3 CAISESAGMSSYNEQFF TGTGCCATCAGTGAGTCTGCAGGGATGTCGTCCTACAATGAGCAGTTCTTC
NA TRBJ2-5 NA TRBV7-2 CASSLTRGQETQYF TGTGCCAGCAGCTTAACAAGGGGGCAAGAGACCCAGTACTTC
once TRBJ1-2 NA TRBV5-4 CASSLDPTGFGNYGYTF TGTGCCAGCAGCTTGGATCCCACAGGGTTTGGGAACTATGGCTACACCTTC
NA TRBJ1-2 TRBD1 TRBV7-9 CASSRGTGNGLTVNYGYTF TGTGCCAGCAGCCGGGGGACAGGGAACGGGCTGACTGTTAACTATGGCTACACCTTC
few TRBJ2-2 TRBD2 TRBV6-6 CASSRRGKRDSNTGELFF TGTGCCAGCAGTCGGCGCGGGAAGCGGGACTCGAACACCGGGGAGCTGTTTTTT
NA TRBJ2-7 TRBD1 TRBV27 CASSADRGLTYEQYF TGTGCCAGCAGTGCTGACAGGGGGTTAACCTACGAGCAGTACTTC
NA TRBJ2-5 NA TRBV6-5 CASRDGRSMQETQYF TGTGCCAGCAGAGATGGCCGATCAATGCAAGAGACCCAGTACTTC
NA TRBJ2-1 NA TRBV12-2 CASRSVTSGDTSSYNEQFF TGTGCAAGTCGCTCAGTGACTAGCGGGGACACCAGCTCCTACAATGAGCAGTTCTTC
once TRBJ1-2 NA TRBV28 CASSLLGGDGYTF TGTGCCAGCAGTTTATTGGGGGGGGATGGCTACACCTTC
NA TRBJ2-2 NA TRBV29-1 CSVTITGELFF TGCAGCGTGACAATAACCGGGGAGCTGTTTTTT
NA TRBJ2-5 TRBD2 TRBV9 CASSVVGGGDETQYF TGTGCCAGCAGCGTAGTTGGCGGGGGGGATGAGACCCAGTACTTC
NA TRBJ2-7 NA TRBV24-1 CATSDLRGYEQYF TGTGCCACCAGTGATTTGCGGGGTTACGAGCAGTACTTC
NA TRBJ2-1 TRBD1 TRBV2 CASSVDRPGPFEQFF TGTGCCAGCAGTGTGGACAGGCCAGGCCCTTTTGAGCAGTTCTTC
NA TRBJ2-1 TRBD2 TRBV9 CASSMVAGGYNEQFF TGTGCCAGCAGCATGGTAGCGGGAGGCTACAATGAGCAGTTCTTC
NA TRBJ1-5 NA TRBV28 CASFTGGNGNQPQHF TGTGCCAGCTTCACGGGGGGCAATGGCAATCAGCCCCAGCATTTT
NA TRBJ2-1 TRBD2 TRBV10-3 CAISELGLAPYNEQFF TGTGCCATCAGTGAGTTGGGACTAGCCCCCTACAATGAGCAGTTCTTC
NA TRBJ1-6 TRBD1 TRBV10-3 CAISDVGTTGQNSPLHF TGTGCCATCAGTGACGTGGGGACGACAGGGCAAAATTCACCCCTCCACTTT